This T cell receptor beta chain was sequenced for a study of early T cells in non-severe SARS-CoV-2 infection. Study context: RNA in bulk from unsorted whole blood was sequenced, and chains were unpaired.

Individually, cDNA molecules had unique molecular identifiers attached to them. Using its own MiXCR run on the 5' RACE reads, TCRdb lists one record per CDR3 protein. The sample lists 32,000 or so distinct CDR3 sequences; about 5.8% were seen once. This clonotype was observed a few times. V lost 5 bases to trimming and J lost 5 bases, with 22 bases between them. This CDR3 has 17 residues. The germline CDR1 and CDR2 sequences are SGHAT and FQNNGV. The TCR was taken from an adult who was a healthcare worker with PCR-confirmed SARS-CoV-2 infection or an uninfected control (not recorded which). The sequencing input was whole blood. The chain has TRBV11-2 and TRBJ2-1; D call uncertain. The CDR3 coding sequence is TGTGCCAGCAGCCCAGTCAGAGGCGGACGGCAAAACAATGAGCAGTTCTTC. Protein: CASSPVRGGRQNNEQFF.